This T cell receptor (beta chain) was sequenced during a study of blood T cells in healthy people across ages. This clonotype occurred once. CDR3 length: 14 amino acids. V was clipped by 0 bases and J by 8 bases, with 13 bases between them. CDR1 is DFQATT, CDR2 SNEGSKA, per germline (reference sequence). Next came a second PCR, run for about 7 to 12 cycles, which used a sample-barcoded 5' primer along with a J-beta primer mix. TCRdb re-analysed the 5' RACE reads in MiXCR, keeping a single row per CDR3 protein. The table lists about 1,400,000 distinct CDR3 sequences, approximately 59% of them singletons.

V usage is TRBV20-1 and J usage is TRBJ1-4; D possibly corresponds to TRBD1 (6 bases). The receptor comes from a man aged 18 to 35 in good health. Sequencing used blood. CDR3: CSARETGLREKLFF. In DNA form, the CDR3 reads TGCAGTGCTAGAGAAACAGGGTTGCGCGAAAAACTGTTTTTT.